The rows below give T cell receptor beta chains drawn from one sample of a study of blood T cell repertoires in COVID-19. Assay used: immunoSEQ multiplex PCR; TCRdb lists only in-frame clones, some missing. Here the sample spans around 220,000 clones, around four fifths being singletons. The sample consisted of peripheral blood. These TCRs come from a middle-aged woman with active or convalescent COVID-19. CDR3s include the opening cysteine and the closing phenylalanine or tryptophan. A D gene is named only where the DNA matches it firmly. A row's size may be missing; if present it is once, few, many or a size class.

j_call	v_call	d_call	clone_size	cdr3_aa	cdr3_nt
TRBJ1-2	TRBV19	TRBD1	-	CASSIDLDRVNGYTF	TGTGCCAGTAGTATAGATCTCGACAGGGTTAATGGCTACACCTTC
TRBJ2-3	TRBV29-1	-	-	CSVVPPGSTQYF	TGCAGCGTTGTCCCCCCGGGGTCCACGCAGTATTTT
TRBJ1-2	TRBV2	-	-	CASGAYNYGYTF	TGTGCCAGCGGGGCGTATAACTATGGCTACACCTTC
TRBJ1-3	TRBV5-1	-	-	CASRNSPGNTIYF	TGCGCCAGCAGGAACAGCCCAGGAAACACCATATATTTT
TRBJ1-2	TRBV5-1	TRBD1	-	CASRQGQGDYGYTF	TGCGCCAGCAGGCAGGGACAGGGGGACTATGGCTACACCTTC
TRBJ1-1	TRBV3-1/TRBV3-2	TRBD1	few	CATGDRDTEAFF	TGTGCCACCGGGGACAGGGACACTGAAGCTTTCTTT
TRBJ2-5	TRBV9	-	-	CASSVGQEETQYF	TGTGCCAGCAGCGTAGGGCAGGAAGAGACCCAGTACTTC
TRBJ2-3	TRBV27	TRBD2	-	CASSPLTSGDTQYF	TGTGCCAGCAGCCCCCTGACTAGCGGGGATACGCAGTATTTT
TRBJ2-2	TRBV19	-	-	CASSISAGLAGELFF	TGTGCCAGTAGTATCTCGGCAGGATTGGCCGGGGAGCTGTTTTTT
TRBJ1-1	TRBV5-1	TRBD1	few	CASRTGQGGPEAFF	TGCGCCAGCAGGACAGGACAGGGGGGACCTGAAGCTTTCTTT
TRBJ2-1	TRBV5-4	TRBD1	-	CASSLGQGYNEQFF	TGTGCCAGCAGCTTGGGACAGGGGTACAATGAGCAGTTCTTC
TRBJ1-1	TRBV6-2/TRBV6-3	-	few	CASSPGNTEAFF	TGTGCCAGCAGTCCCGGGAACACTGAAGCTTTCTTT
TRBJ2-1	TRBV6-4	-	-	CASGRGGPTDEQFF	TGTGCCAGCGGGAGGGGGGGGCCGACTGATGAGCAGTTCTTC
TRBJ2-3	TRBV3-1/TRBV3-2	-	-	CASSQRTSTDTQYF	TGTGCCAGCAGCCAACGGACTAGCACAGATACGCAGTATTTT
TRBJ2-3	TRBV5-1	TRBD2	-	CASRPSGGRYTDTQYF	TGCGCCAGCAGGCCTAGCGGGGGGCGGTACACAGATACGCAGTATTTT
TRBJ2-7	TRBV2	-	-	CASSESDRTYEQYF	TGTGCCAGCAGTGAGTCGGACAGAACCTACGAGCAGTACTTC
TRBJ2-1	TRBV7-9	TRBD1	few	CASSRGQGIDEQFF	TGTGCCAGCAGCCGCGGACAGGGAATCGATGAGCAGTTCTTC
TRBJ2-1	TRBV6-5	TRBD2	-	CASSYVTSGGTKQFF	TGTGCCAGCAGCTATGTAACTAGCGGGGGGACCAAGCAGTTCTTC
TRBJ2-1	TRBV15	TRBD1	-	CATSIQGAQFF	TGTGCCACCAGCATCCAGGGGGCGCAGTTCTTC
TRBJ2-1	TRBV6-1	-	-	CASSELGRGAGWFSNEQFF	TGTGCCAGCAGTGAATTAGGGCGGGGTGCGGGGTGGTTTAGCAATGAGCAGTTCTTC
TRBJ1-2	TRBV5-1	TRBD1	-	CASSSPDREKGVNYGYTF	TGCGCCAGCAGCTCGCCTGACAGGGAAAAAGGGGTTAACTATGGCTACACCTTC
TRBJ2-7	TRBV5-5	TRBD2	-	CASSLGLAGSYEQYF	TGTGCCAGCAGCTTGGGACTAGCGGGGTCCTACGAGCAGTACTTC
TRBJ1-2	TRBV9	TRBD1	-	CASSRWTGDDGYTF	TGTGCCAGCAGTCGTTGGACAGGGGATGATGGCTACACCTTC
TRBJ2-1	TRBV5-4	-	-	CASSLSSSGGPANEQFF	TGTGCCAGCAGCTTGTCAAGTTCGGGCGGGCCTGCCAATGAGCAGTTCTTC
TRBJ2-3	TRBV10-1	TRBD2	-	CASSSSGGDVDTQYF	TGCGCCAGCAGTTCCAGCGGGGGGGACGTAGATACGCAGTATTTT
TRBJ2-1	TRBV4-1	TRBD2	-	CASSRQLAGGPSGSYNEQFF	TGCGCCAGCAGCCGTCAACTAGCGGGGGGCCCATCAGGCTCCTACAATGAGCAGTTCTTC
TRBJ1-2	TRBV27	-	once	CASSFRGAWGYTF	TGTGCCAGCAGTTTCAGGGGAGCATGGGGCTACACCTTC
TRBJ2-5	TRBV11-2	TRBD2	-	CASSFGLAGGHETQYF	TGTGCCAGCAGCTTTGGTCTAGCGGGGGGGCACGAGACCCAGTACTTC
TRBJ1-6	TRBV10-2	-	-	CASRQGYNSPLHF	TGCGCCAGCAGACAGGGTTATAATTCACCCCTCCACTTT
TRBJ2-1	TRBV10-3	TRBD1	-	CAISGSVLGQGGLAKDRNEQFF	TGTGCCATCAGTGGGTCAGTTTTGGGACAGGGGGGACTAGCCAAGGACCGGAATGAGCAGTTCTTC
TRBJ1-2	TRBV7-8	-	few	CASSLEGRVDGYTF	TGTGCCAGCAGCTTAGAAGGGAGGGTGGATGGCTACACCTTC
TRBJ2-5	TRBV24-1	-	-	CATSGVAGETQYF	TGTGCCACCAGCGGAGTTGCGGGGGAGACCCAGTACTTC
TRBJ2-1	TRBV9	TRBD2	-	CASSVASGGPNEQFF	TGTGCCAGCAGCGTAGCTAGCGGGGGACCCAATGAGCAGTTCTTC
TRBJ2-3	TRBV20-1	-	-	CSASSQHRSTDTQYF	TGCAGTGCTAGTTCTCAACACCGCAGCACAGATACGCAGTATTTT
TRBJ2-1	TRBV3-1/TRBV3-2	-	-	CASSQEPDKYNEQFF	TGTGCCAGCAGCCAAGAGCCTGACAAATACAATGAGCAGTTCTTC
TRBJ1-2	TRBV4-1	-	-	CASSAENYGYTF	TGCGCCAGCAGCGCGGAGAACTATGGCTACACCTTC
TRBJ2-1	TRBV19	-	-	CASSMVSEQFF	TGTGCCAGTAGTATGGTCAGTGAGCAGTTCTTC
TRBJ2-1	TRBV18	TRBD2	-	CASSLGLAGVDEQFF	TGTGCCAGCTCACTGGGACTAGCGGGGGTGGATGAGCAGTTCTTC
TRBJ1-6	TRBV19	TRBD1	-	CASDETGGAGNSPLHF	TGTGCCAGTGATGAGACAGGGGGCGCGGGGAATTCACCCCTCCACTTT
TRBJ1-1	TRBV2	TRBD1	-	CANSGQGGTEAFF	TGTGCCAACTCGGGACAGGGAGGAACTGAAGCTTTCTTT
TRBJ2-1	TRBV29-1	-	-	CSVRSTAVTYNEQFF	TGCAGCGTTCGCTCCACAGCGGTAACCTACAATGAGCAGTTCTTC
TRBJ2-1	TRBV6-6	-	-	CASRLASSYNEQFF	TGTGCCAGCAGGCTAGCGAGCTCCTACAATGAGCAGTTCTTC
TRBJ1-6	TRBV28	TRBD1	-	CASNVGQENSPLHF	TGTGCCAGCAACGTGGGACAGGAAAATTCACCCCTCCACTTT
TRBJ1-1	TRBV6-5	-	-	CASSYLGGTEAFF	TGTGCCAGCAGTTACCTGGGGGGGACTGAAGCTTTCTTT
TRBJ1-3	TRBV28	TRBD1	once	CASSLSRSGGGNTIYF	TGTGCCAGCAGTTTATCCCGATCAGGGGGTGGAAACACCATATATTTT